Below are 28 T cell receptor beta chains sequenced from a single sample in a study of radiation and T cells in renal cell carcinoma. Time point of the sample: blood 4 weeks post-SBRT, at nephrectomy. Sample treatment: 15 Gy SBRT to primary tumor, nephrectomy 4 weeks later. Clones were read by immunoSEQ multiplex PCR, and TCRdb kept only the in-frame ones, dropping some. The sample lists 80,000 or so clones, around 89% seen once, with approximately 6.2% in the top ten. The source was blood, collected from a patient whose treatment included radiotherapy and nephrectomy. These receptors were obtained from a woman aged 70-85 years with renal cell carcinoma.

The sample holds a few counts of this clone. CDR3: CASRFGQGYREVQYF. The CDR3 nucleotides are TGTGCCAGCAGATTCGGACAGGGGTATCGAGAGGTGCAGTACTTC. V gene TRBV6-6 combines with J gene TRBJ2-7; 9 bases map to TRBD1. The germline V gene has CDR1 MNHNY and CDR2 SVGAGI (reference sequence). The CDR3 runs to 15 residues. Germline trimming cut 6 bases from V and 9 bases from J; bases unmatched to any gene: 15.

This clone has a handful of counts. J is TRBJ1-1 and V is TRBV30; 7 bases map to TRBD1. Trimming cost V 1 base and J 0 bases; bases outside gene matches: 5. The CDR3 contains 15 residues. The germline CDR1 and CDR2 sequences are GTSNPN and SVGIG (reference sequence). CDR3 coding DNA: TGTGCCTGGAGTGGACAGGGAGGCATGAACACTGAAGCTTTCTTT. Amino acid sequence: CAWSGQGGMNTEAFF.

The chain links TRBV7-8 to TRBJ1-1; D remains ambiguous. This CDR3 comprises 11 residues. Trimming pared 5 bases from V and 10 bases from J, leaving 11 bases between. The germline V gene has CDR1 SGHVS and CDR2 FQNEAQ. Here the CDR3 DNA reads TGTGCCAGCAGCCCCGGGCTGGGAGCTTTCTTT. Protein sequence: CASSPGLGAFF. The entire variable domain, with the rest obtained from reference TRBV7-8 and TRBJ1-1, is as follows: GAGVSQSPRYKVAKRGQDVALRCDPISGHVSLFWYQQALGQGPEFLTYFQNEAQLDKSGLPSDRFFAERPEGSVSTLKIQRTQQEDSAVYLCASSPGLGAFFGQGTRLTVV.

The genes are TRBV19 and TRBJ1-2, with D possibly being TRBD1 (5 bases). The CDR3 covers 14 residues. Germline CDR1 reads LNHDA; CDR2 reads SQIVND (reference sequence). V gave up 0 bases and J gave up 9 bases, with 14 bases separating them. The CDR3 protein is CASSIEKTAGSYTF. The CDR3 region has the DNA TGTGCCAGTAGTATAGAGAAGACGGCAGGGAGCTACACCTTC.

The genes are TRBV25-1 and TRBJ1-5; 7 bases line up with TRBD1. The CDR3 spans 13 residues. V shed 4 bases and J 4 bases; nucleotides not matched to a gene: 1. CDR1 MGHDK and CDR2 SYGVNS come from the germline V gene. CDR3 DNA: TGTGCCAGCAGTGTGACAGGGAATCAGCCCCAGCATTTT. Translating it yields CASSVTGNQPQHF. The full variable domain, its missing parts supplied by reference TRBV25-1 and TRBJ1-5, is EADIYQTPRYLVIGTGKKITLECSQTMGHDKMYWYQQDPGMELHLIHYSYGVNSTEKGDLSSESTVSRIRTEHFPLTLESARPSHTSQYLCASSVTGNQPQHFGDGTRLSIL.

This clone was seen once. V is TRBV6-5 and J is TRBJ1-2; tentative D call: TRBD1 (6 bases). The V gene's germline CDR1 is MNHEY and CDR2 SVGAGI. The V end was cut by 0 bases, the J end by 7 bases, with 12 bases between. CDR3 length equals 14 residues. This chain's CDR3 is CASSYSAGAGGYTF. DNA for the CDR3: TGTGCCAGCAGTTACTCGGCAGGGGCAGGTGGCTACACCTTC.

The chain employs TRBV5-1 and TRBJ2-7; the match to TRBD1 covers 10 bases. In germline, CDR1 is SGHRS, CDR2 YFSETQ. V gave up 1 base and J gave up 6 bases; unmatched junction bases: 4. This CDR3 is 14 amino acids long. This CDR3 is CASSLYGTGVEQYF. In DNA form, the CDR3 reads TGCGCCAGCAGCTTGTATGGGACAGGGGTCGAGCAGTACTTC.

The chain carries TRBV7-3 and TRBJ1-1; no clear D. Germline-derived CDR1 and CDR2 are SGHTA and FQGTGA. V gave up 0 bases and J gave up 3 bases, with 8 bases separating them. The CDR3 extends over 14 amino acids. CDR3 residues: CASSLTQSHTEAFF. CDR3 in DNA: TGTGCCAGCAGCTTAACACAGAGCCACACTGAAGCTTTCTTT. The complete variable domain, with remaining parts taken from reference TRBV7-3 and TRBJ1-1, reads GAGVSQTPSNKVTEKGKYVELRCDPISGHTALYWYRQSLGQGPEFLIYFQGTGAADDSGLPNDRFFAVRPEGSVSTLKIQRTERGDSAVYLCASSLTQSHTEAFFGQGTRLTVV.

The chain uses TRBV30 and TRBJ1-5; the D is unclear. V gave up 3 bases and J gave up 0 bases, with 9 bases separating them. Germline loops: CDR1 GTSNPN, CDR2 SVGIG (reference sequence). This CDR3 spans 14 amino acids. CDR3 coding DNA: TGTGCCTGGAGGGCAGGATATAGCAATCAGCCCCAGCATTTT. Translated, it gives CAWRAGYSNQPQHF.

This chain links TRBV29-1 with TRBJ1-1; 7 bases agree with TRBD1. This CDR3 contains 12 residues. Germline lookup yields CDR1 SQVTM and CDR2 ANQGSEA. V trimming: 3 bases; J trimming: 5 bases; junction bases outside the gene matches: 3. CDR3 loop: CSVEAGGTEAFF. The CDR3, as DNA: TGCAGCGTTGAGGCAGGGGGTACTGAAGCTTTCTTT.

The rearrangement joins TRBV5-6 to TRBJ2-5; 9 nucleotides line up with TRBD2. V dropped 0 bases and J dropped 4; count of bases not matched to a gene: 10. CDR1 is SGHDT, CDR2 YYEEEE, per germline. The CDR3 runs 17 residues. The CDR3 sequence is CASSLVISGGQGETQYF. For the CDR3, the DNA is TGTGCCAGCAGCTTGGTTATAAGCGGGGGGCAGGGAGAGACCCAGTACTTC.

The table lists this clone with a count of one. The chain links TRBV30 to TRBJ1-1, with a possible D match to TRBD1 (5 bases). This CDR3 is built from 16 residues. The germline V gene has CDR1 GTSNPN and CDR2 SVGIG (reference sequence). V was pared by 3 bases and J by 0 bases, with 17 bases between. CDR3 sequence reads: CAWRGGKVVMNTEAFF. The CDR3 bases are TGTGCCTGGAGGGGGGGGAAGGTCGTCATGAACACTGAAGCTTTCTTT.

This chain joins TRBV6-9 and TRBJ2-2, with 8 bases fitting TRBD2. The CDR3 extends over 15 amino acids. Germline CDR1 and CDR2: MNHGY and SVAAGI. The J segment lost 7 bases and the V segment lost 6 bases, leaving 10 bases of the junction unmatched. CDR3 sequence: CASRQRGGSGGELFF. The CDR3 DNA sequence: TGTGCCAGCAGGCAACGGGGGGGCAGTGGCGGGGAGCTGTTTTTT.

The CDR3 loop is CASSVTILAGGPDEQYF. CDR3 sequence (DNA): TGTGCCAGCAGCGTAACCATTCTAGCGGGGGGGCCCGACGAGCAGTACTTC. The chain combines TRBV9 with TRBJ2-7, with 12 bases lining up with TRBD2. The CDR3 has 17 amino acids. CDR1 SGDLS and CDR2 YYNGEE come from the germline V gene. Trimming cost V 1 base and J 5 bases; bases outside gene matches: 10. The whole variable domain, remainder taken from reference TRBV9 and TRBJ2-7, is DSGVTQTPKHLITATGQRVTLRCSPRSGDLSVYWYQQSLDQGLQFLIQYYNGEERAKGNILERFSAQQFPDLHSELNLSSLELGDSALYFCASSVTILAGGPDEQYFGPGTRLTVT.

The chain combines TRBV7-9 with TRBJ1-6; D is unclear. Looked up from germline, CDR1 is SEHNR and CDR2 is FQNEAQ (reference sequence). Trimming pared 6 bases from V and 4 bases from J, leaving 10 bases between. This CDR3 has 14 residues. CDR3 sequence reads: CASRLLEYNSPLHF. CDR3 nucleotides: TGTGCCAGCAGACTCTTGGAATATAATTCACCCCTCCACTTT.

The V gene is TRBV5-1, the J gene TRBJ2-3; D not resolved. CDR3 length: 13 amino acids. The V gene's germline CDR1 is SGHRS and CDR2 YFSETQ. The V and J ends lost 4 bases and 3 bases respectively, with 9 bases between them. CDR3 loop: CASSPGRTDTQYF. CDR3 DNA sequence: TGCGCCAGCAGCCCAGGACGGACAGATACGCAGTATTTT.

The chain couples TRBV11-2 to TRBJ2-7; 7 bases fit TRBD1. This CDR3 has 14 residues. Germline values: CDR1 SGHAT, CDR2 FQNNGV. V lost 5 bases to trimming and J lost 2 bases; unmatched junction nucleotides: 6. The CDR3 DNA reads TGTGCCAGCAGCGGGCACAGGGGCACCTACGAGCAGTACTTC. It yields the protein CASSGHRGTYEQYF.

This sequence joins TRBV7-9 and TRBJ2-7; TRBD1 agrees at 8 bases. This CDR3 contains 14 residues. The trim removed 5 bases at V and 0 bases at J, leaving 3 bases unmatched. The germline gives CDR1 SEHNR, CDR2 FQNEAQ (reference sequence). The CDR3 sequence is CASSRDRTSYEQYF. The CDR3 DNA follows: TGTGCCAGCAGCCGGGACAGGACCTCCTACGAGCAGTACTTC.

In this sample, this clone turned up a few times. This chain connects TRBV29-1 to TRBJ2-3; 16 bases fit TRBD2. From germline, CDR1 is SQVTM and CDR2 ANQGSEA. V lost 3 bases and J lost 4; bases outside the gene matches: 4. CDR3 length equals 16 residues. The CDR3 protein is CSVDGTSGGASDTQYF. CDR3 DNA sequence: TGCAGCGTTGATGGGACTAGCGGGGGGGCGTCAGATACGCAGTATTTT.

This clone came up a few times. The chain uses TRBV19 and TRBJ1-1; D unresolved. This CDR3 is built from 15 residues. V lost 1 base, J lost 7 bases, and 16 bases lay in between. Per germline, CDR1 LNHDA and CDR2 SQIVND (reference sequence). CDR3 nucleotide sequence: TGTGCCAGTAGTATAGGGTCCGTCTTTCCAGATGAAGCTTTCTTT. As protein: CASSIGSVFPDEAFF. Based on the CDR3 plus reference TRBV19 and TRBJ1-1, the full variable domain is DGGITQSPKYLFRKEGQNVTLSCEQNLNHDAMYWYRQDPGQGLRLIYYSQIVNDFQKGDIAEGYSVSREKKESFPLTVTSAQKNPTAFYLCASSIGSVFPDEAFFGQGTRLTVV.

The chain joins TRBV7-2 to TRBJ1-5; D ambiguous. The CDR3 extends over 14 amino acids. Trimming removed 3 bases at V and 7 bases at J, with 13 bases between. CDR1 and CDR2 from the germline V gene are SGHTA and FQGNSA. CDR3 sequence reads: CASSLKGLKQPQHF. The CDR3 nucleotides are TGTGCCAGCAGCTTGAAAGGTCTGAAACAGCCCCAGCATTTT. The whole variable domain, filled in from reference TRBV7-2 and TRBJ1-5, reads GAGVSQSPSNKVTEKGKDVELRCDPISGHTALYWYRQSLGQGLEFLIYFQGNSAPDKSGLPSDRFSAERTGGSVSTLTIQRTQQEDSAVYLCASSLKGLKQPQHFGDGTRLSIL.

The rearrangement links TRBV5-1 to TRBJ2-7; D assignment may be TRBD1 or TRBD2 (6 bases each). The CDR3 spans 16 residues. Trimming pared 2 bases from V and 5 bases from J, leaving 20 bases between. Germline-derived CDR1 and CDR2 are SGHRS and YFSETQ. The CDR3 coding sequence is TGCGCCAGCAGCTTAGGATGGGGGGCGGTGAGAGACGAGCAGTACTTC. Protein: CASSLGWGAVRDEQYF.

The chain has TRBV19 and TRBJ1-1; D is possibly TRBD1 (5 bases). The CDR3 totals 14 residues. V was shortened by 7 bases and J by 2 bases, with 14 bases between the two germline ends. The germline V gene encodes CDR1 LNHDA and CDR2 SQIVND (reference sequence). The chain's CDR3 is CASTVGRPNTEAFF. CDR3 in DNA: TGTGCCAGTACCGTGGGACGTCCAAACACTGAAGCTTTCTTT.

The CDR3 region is CASSLGPGRTNEKLFF. The CDR3 nucleotides are TGCGCCAGCAGCTTGGGGCCAGGCCGAACTAATGAAAAACTGTTTTTT. The rearrangement joins TRBV5-1 to TRBJ1-4; D uncertain. Germline V gene lookup returns CDR1 SGHRS and CDR2 YFSETQ. Trimming took 0 bases from V and 1 from J, leaving 10 bases between them. The CDR3 consists of 16 residues.

The chain is built from TRBV28 and TRBJ1-1, with D unresolved. This CDR3 spans 14 amino acids. V gave up 5 bases and J gave up 3 bases, with 13 bases separating them. Germline V CDR1 and CDR2: MDHEN, SYDVKM. The CDR3 region has the DNA TGTGCCAGCAGTCCCCCGGCAGGTCACACTGAAGCTTTCTTT. It yields the protein CASSPPAGHTEAFF.

This clone was found once. The chain couples TRBV6-5 to TRBJ1-2; D not certain. Per germline, CDR1 MNHEY and CDR2 SVGAGI. The CDR3 runs to 10 residues. The V gene lost 6 bases and the J gene lost 8 bases, with 7 bases spanning the gap. The CDR3 DNA is TGTGCCAGCAGGAATAAGGGCTACACCTTC. This codes for CASRNKGYTF.

This chain connects TRBV28 to TRBJ1-1; D is uncertain. Between the trimmed V and J ends, which lost 7 bases and 7 bases, there was a span of 16 bases. The CDR3 runs 13 residues. Germline values: CDR1 MDHEN, CDR2 SYDVKM. The CDR3 loop is CASTPRIGNEAFF. The CDR3 region has the DNA TGTGCCAGCACCCCACGAATCGGTAATGAAGCTTTCTTT.

The V gene is TRBV19, the J gene TRBJ1-6; TRBD1 aligns across 10 bases. The CDR3 is 14 residues long. Germline CDR1 reads LNHDA; CDR2 reads SQIVND (reference sequence). The V segment lost 7 bases and the J segment 8 bases; nucleotides outside the gene matches: 5. CDR3 amino acids: CASKLGQGYSPLHF. The CDR3 bases are TGTGCCAGTAAATTGGGACAGGGGTATTCACCCCTCCACTTT.